The next 9 T cell receptor beta chains were all read from a single sample in a study of blood T cell repertoires in COVID-19. Assay used: immunoSEQ multiplex PCR; TCRdb lists only in-frame clones, some missing. The table shows roughly 500,000 clones, with 80% to 90% occurring only once. Source material: peripheral blood. The receptors shown here come from a man between 18 and 35 years old with COVID-19, enrolled during active disease.

The chain uses TRBV6-6 and TRBJ1-6; 9 bases match TRBD1. This CDR3 spans 14 amino acids. Germline-derived CDR1 and CDR2 are MNHNY and SVGAGI (reference sequence). V lost 6 bases to trimming and J lost 8 bases; unmatched junction nucleotides: 5. CDR3 protein: CASRQQGADSPLHF. The CDR3 nucleotides are TGTGCCAGCAGACAACAGGGGGCGGATTCACCCCTCCACTTT.

This chain connects TRBV5-1 to TRBJ2-7; 11 bases line up with TRBD2. The germline V gene encodes CDR1 SGHRS and CDR2 YFSETQ. V lost 0 bases and J lost 1; bases outside the gene matches: 9. This CDR3 contains 18 residues. The CDR3 is CASSLEFLAGGLSYEQYF. The CDR3 DNA sequence: TGCGCCAGCAGCTTGGAGTTCTTAGCGGGAGGGCTGTCCTACGAGCAGTACTTC.

This chain links TRBV13 with TRBJ1-6; the match to TRBD1 covers 7 bases. This CDR3 spans 15 amino acids. The germline gives CDR1 PRHDT, CDR2 FYEKMQ (reference sequence). The V and J ends lost 0 bases and 9 bases, in that order; junction bases with no gene match: 5. CDR3 DNA sequence: TGTGCCAGCAGCTTAGGGTTAGGGGGCGCTTCACCCCTCCACTTT. It encodes CASSLGLGGASPLHF.

This rearrangement joins TRBV7-9 to TRBJ2-4, with D perhaps TRBD2 (5 bases). Germline loops: CDR1 SEHNR, CDR2 FQNEAQ (reference sequence). The V gene lost 1 base and the J gene lost 4 bases, with 14 bases spanning the gap. The CDR3 is made up of 16 amino acids. DNA for the CDR3: TGTGCCAGCAGCTTAGAACCGCGGGCTGCAAAAAACATTCAGTACTTC. Translating it yields CASSLEPRAAKNIQYF.

This clone was seen only once. This sample includes further DNA sequences coding for the same CDR3. The chain is built from TRBV3-1 (or the pseudogene TRBV3-2) and TRBJ2-5; 9 bases agree with TRBD1. With 4 bases clipped from V and 5 bases from J, the junction kept 2 bases outside the gene matches. The germline gives CDR1 LGHDT, CDR2 YNNKEL (reference sequence). The CDR3 is 13 residues long. The CDR3 is CASSRQGGETQYF. In DNA form, the CDR3 reads TGTGCCAGCAGCCGACAGGGGGGTGAGACCCAGTACTTC.

The rearrangement uses TRBV14 and TRBJ2-2; possibly TRBD2 for D (5 bases). CDR3 length equals 14 residues. Germline V gene lookup returns CDR1 SGHDN and CDR2 FVKESK. V lost 2 bases to trimming and J lost 5 bases, with 9 bases between them. CDR3 in amino acids: CASSQHRGTGELFF. In DNA, the CDR3 is TGTGCCAGCAGCCAACACCGAGGGACCGGGGAGCTGTTTTTT.

This clone was observed a single time. CDR3 sequence (DNA): TGTGCCAGCAGTTTCCGGGAAACCTACAATGAGCAGTTCTTC. This gives the protein CASSFRETYNEQFF. The chain employs TRBV7-9 and TRBJ2-1, with a possible D match to TRBD2 (5 bases). The germline CDR1 and CDR2 sequences are SEHNR and FQNEAQ (reference sequence). CDR3 length: 14 amino acids. V was trimmed by 6 bases and J by 2 bases, leaving 11 bases between them.

The rearrangement links TRBV4-1 to TRBJ1-5; no clear D. The CDR3 sequence is 15 residues long. The germline CDR1 and CDR2 sequences are MGHRA and YSYEKL. V lost 0 bases, J lost 3 bases, and 9 bases lay in between. The CDR3 is CASSQDLRFNQPQHF. The CDR3, as DNA: TGCGCCAGCAGCCAAGATTTGCGTTTCAATCAGCCCCAGCATTTT.

V usage is TRBV2 and J usage is TRBJ2-7; 9 bases are shared with TRBD2. V gave up 8 bases and J gave up 4 bases; unmatched junction bases: 6. Looked up from germline, CDR1 is SNHLY and CDR2 is FYNNEI. The CDR3 runs 13 residues. The CDR3 reads CASSPSGVYEQYF. The CDR3 DNA reads TGTGCCAGCTCTCCTAGCGGGGTTTACGAGCAGTACTTC.